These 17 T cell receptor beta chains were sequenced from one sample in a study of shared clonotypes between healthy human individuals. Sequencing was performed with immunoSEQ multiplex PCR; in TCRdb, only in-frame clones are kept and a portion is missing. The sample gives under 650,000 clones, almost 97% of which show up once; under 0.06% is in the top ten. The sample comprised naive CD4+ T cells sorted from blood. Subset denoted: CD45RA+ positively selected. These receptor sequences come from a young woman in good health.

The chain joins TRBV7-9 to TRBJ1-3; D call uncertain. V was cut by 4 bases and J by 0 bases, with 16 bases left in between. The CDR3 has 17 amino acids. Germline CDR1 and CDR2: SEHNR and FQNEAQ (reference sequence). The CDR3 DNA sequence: TGTGCCAGCAGCTCACCTAAACGTCAGTCCTCTGGAAACACCATATATTTT. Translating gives CASSSPKRQSSGNTIYF.

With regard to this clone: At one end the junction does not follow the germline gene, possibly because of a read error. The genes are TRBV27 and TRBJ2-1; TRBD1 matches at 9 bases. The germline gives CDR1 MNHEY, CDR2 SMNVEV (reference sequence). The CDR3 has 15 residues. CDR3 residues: CASRPRTGVYTEQFF. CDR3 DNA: TGTGCCAGCAGACCCCGGACAGGGGTCTACACTGAGCAGTTCTTC.

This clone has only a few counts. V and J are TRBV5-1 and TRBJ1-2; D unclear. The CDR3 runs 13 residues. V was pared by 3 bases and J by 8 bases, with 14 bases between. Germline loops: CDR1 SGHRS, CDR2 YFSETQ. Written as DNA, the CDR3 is TGCGCCAGCAGCTCGGATCCGGTAGGCGGCTACACCTTC. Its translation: CASSSDPVGGYTF.

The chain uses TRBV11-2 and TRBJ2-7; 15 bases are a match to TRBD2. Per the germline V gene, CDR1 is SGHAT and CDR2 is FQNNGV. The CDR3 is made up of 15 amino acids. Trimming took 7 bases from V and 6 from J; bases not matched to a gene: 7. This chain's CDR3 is CASNRGLAGGPEQYF. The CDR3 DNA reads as TGTGCCAGCAATAGAGGACTAGCGGGAGGGCCCGAGCAGTACTTC.

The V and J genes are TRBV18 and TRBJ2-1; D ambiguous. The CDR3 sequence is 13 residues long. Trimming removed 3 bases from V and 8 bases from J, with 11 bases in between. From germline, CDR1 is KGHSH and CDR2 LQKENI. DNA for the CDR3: TGTGCCAGCTCACCTGGTATAATACATGAGCAGTTCTTC. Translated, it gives CASSPGIIHEQFF.

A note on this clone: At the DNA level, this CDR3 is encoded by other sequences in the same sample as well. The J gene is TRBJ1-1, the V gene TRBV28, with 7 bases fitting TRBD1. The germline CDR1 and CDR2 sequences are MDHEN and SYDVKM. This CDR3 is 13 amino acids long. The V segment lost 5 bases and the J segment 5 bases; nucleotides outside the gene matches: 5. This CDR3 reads CASSLRDRTEAFF. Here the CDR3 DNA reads TGTGCCAGCAGTCTCCGGGACAGAACTGAAGCTTTCTTT.

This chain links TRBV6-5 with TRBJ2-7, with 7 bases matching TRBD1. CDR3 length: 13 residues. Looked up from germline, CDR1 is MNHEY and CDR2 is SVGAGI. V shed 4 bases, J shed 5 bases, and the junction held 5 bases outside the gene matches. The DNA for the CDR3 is TGTGCCAGCAGTTTCCGACAGGGCGACGAGCAGTACTTC. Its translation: CASSFRQGDEQYF.

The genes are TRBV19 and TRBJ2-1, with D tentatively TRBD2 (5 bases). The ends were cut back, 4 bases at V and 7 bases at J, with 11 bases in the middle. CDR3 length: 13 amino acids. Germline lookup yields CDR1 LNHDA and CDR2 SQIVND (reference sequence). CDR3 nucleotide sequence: TGTGCCAGTAGTACGAATTGGGAGAATGAGCAGTTCTTC. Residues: CASSTNWENEQFF.

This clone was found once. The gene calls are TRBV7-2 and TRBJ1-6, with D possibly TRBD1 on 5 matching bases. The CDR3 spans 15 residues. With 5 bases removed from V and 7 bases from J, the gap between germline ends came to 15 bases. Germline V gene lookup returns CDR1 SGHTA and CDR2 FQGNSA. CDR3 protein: CASSPRPKGNSPLHF. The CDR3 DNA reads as TGTGCCAGCAGCCCAAGACCAAAGGGGAATTCACCCCTCCACTTT.

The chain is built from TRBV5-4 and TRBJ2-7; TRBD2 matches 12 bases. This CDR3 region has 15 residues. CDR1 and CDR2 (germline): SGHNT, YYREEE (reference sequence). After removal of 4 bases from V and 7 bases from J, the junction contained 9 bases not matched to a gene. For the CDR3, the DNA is TGTGCCAGCAGCCAAAAGGCTAGCGGGAGGGGAGAGCAGTACTTC. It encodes CASSQKASGRGEQYF.

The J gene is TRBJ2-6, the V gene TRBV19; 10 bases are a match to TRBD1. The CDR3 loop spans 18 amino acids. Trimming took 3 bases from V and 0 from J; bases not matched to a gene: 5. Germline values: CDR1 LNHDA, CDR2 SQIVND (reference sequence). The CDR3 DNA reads TGTGCCAGTAGTATCGGGACAGGGGCTAGCTCTGGGGCCAACGTCCTGACTTTC. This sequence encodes CASSIGTGASSGANVLTF.

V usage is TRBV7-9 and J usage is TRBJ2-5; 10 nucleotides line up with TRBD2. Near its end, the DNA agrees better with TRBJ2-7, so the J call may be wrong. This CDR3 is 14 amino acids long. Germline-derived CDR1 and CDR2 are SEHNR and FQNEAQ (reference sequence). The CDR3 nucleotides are TGTGCCAGCAGCCCTAGCGGGGGACCCTACGAGCAGTACTTC. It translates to CASSPSGGPYEQYF.

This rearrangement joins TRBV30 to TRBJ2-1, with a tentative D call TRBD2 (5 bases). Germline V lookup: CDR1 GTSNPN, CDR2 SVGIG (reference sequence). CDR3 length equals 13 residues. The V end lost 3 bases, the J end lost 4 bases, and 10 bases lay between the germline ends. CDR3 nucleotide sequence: TGTGCCTGGAGCCCTACTAGTTACAATGAGCAGTTCTTC. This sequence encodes CAWSPTSYNEQFF.

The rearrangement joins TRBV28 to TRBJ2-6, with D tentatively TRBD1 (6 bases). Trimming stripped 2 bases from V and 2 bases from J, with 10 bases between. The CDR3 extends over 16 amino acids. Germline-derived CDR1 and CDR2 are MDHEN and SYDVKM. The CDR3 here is CASSLPPGAGANVLTF. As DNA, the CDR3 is TGTGCCAGCAGTTTACCCCCAGGGGCTGGGGCCAACGTCCTGACTTTC.

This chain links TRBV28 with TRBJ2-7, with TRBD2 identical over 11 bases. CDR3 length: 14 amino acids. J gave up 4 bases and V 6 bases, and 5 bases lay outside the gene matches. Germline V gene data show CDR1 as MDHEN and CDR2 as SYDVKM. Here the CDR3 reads CASSHGTSGYEQYF. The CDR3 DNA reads TGTGCCAGCAGCCACGGGACTAGCGGTTACGAGCAGTACTTC.

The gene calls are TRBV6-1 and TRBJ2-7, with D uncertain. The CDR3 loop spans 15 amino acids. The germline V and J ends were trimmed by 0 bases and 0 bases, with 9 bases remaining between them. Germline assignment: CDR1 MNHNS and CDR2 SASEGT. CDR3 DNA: TGTGCCAGCAGTGAAGCCGGGCTGAGCTCCTACGAGCAGTACTTC. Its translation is CASSEAGLSSYEQYF.

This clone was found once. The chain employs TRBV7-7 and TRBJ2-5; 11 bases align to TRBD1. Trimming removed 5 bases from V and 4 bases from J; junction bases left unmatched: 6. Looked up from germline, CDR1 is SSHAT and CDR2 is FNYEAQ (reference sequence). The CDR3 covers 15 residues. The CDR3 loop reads CASSAAGTGGETQYF. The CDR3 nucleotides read TGTGCCAGCAGCGCGGCTGGGACAGGGGGAGAGACCCAGTACTTC. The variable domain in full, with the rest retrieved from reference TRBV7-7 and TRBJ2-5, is GAGVSQSPRYKVTKRGQDVTLRCDPISSHATLYWYQQALGQGPEFLTYFNYEAQPDKSGLPSDRFSAERPEGSISTLTIQRTEQRDSAMYRCASSAAGTGGETQYFGPGTRLLVL.